Each of the 3 T cell receptor beta chains below was sequenced from the same sample in a study of blood T cell repertoires in COVID-19. Here immunoSEQ multiplex PCR was the method, and the copy in TCRdb shows in-frame clones only, minus some. The sample gives 95,000 to 150,000 clones, about 88% of which show up once; roughly 1.2% is in the top ten. Sequenced: peripheral blood. The receptors were sampled from a woman at least 80 years old with acute or convalescent COVID-19.

V and J are TRBV4-2 and TRBJ1-1, with D possibly TRBD1 on 5 matching bases. The CDR3 spans 15 residues. Trimming cost V 1 base and J 4 bases, with 13 bases left between them. Germline-derived CDR1 and CDR2 are LGHNA and YNFKEQ. The CDR3 DNA reads as TGTGCCAGCAGCCAAGTTGGGGCGGGGTCCACTGAAGCTTTCTTT. It is translated as CASSQVGAGSTEAFF.

This rearrangement joins TRBV5-1 to TRBJ2-1, with TRBD2 matching over 11 bases. Trimming at V came to 8 bases and at J to 0 bases, leaving 7 bases not matched to a gene. The germline V gene has CDR1 SGHRS and CDR2 YFSETQ. This CDR3 has 16 amino acids. As DNA, the CDR3 is TGCGCCAGTGCTAGCGGGAGGACGAGCTCCTACAATGAGCAGTTCTTC. It codes for CASASGRTSSYNEQFF.

The chain has TRBV5-1 and TRBJ2-7; the match to TRBD1 covers 9 bases. V shed 5 bases and J 5 bases; nucleotides not matched to a gene: 5. The CDR3 spans 13 residues. The germline V gene encodes CDR1 SGHRS and CDR2 YFSETQ. CDR3 in DNA: TGCGCCAGCAGGAGGGACAGGGACAACGAGCAGTACTTC. Protein product: CASRRDRDNEQYF. Complete variable domain (other parts from reference TRBV5-1 and TRBJ2-7): KAGVTQTPRYLIKTRGQQVTLSCSPISGHRSVSWYQQTPGQGLQFLFEYFSETQRNKGNFPGRFSGRQFSNSRSEMNVSTLELGDSALYLCASRRDRDNEQYFGPGTRLTVT.